This TCR beta chain was recovered during a study of blood T cell repertoires in COVID-19. The overall study: T cells, B-cell-depleted T cells, or PBMCs supplied cDNA or gDNA.

The CDR3 is made up of 16 amino acids. With V trimmed by 8 bases and J by 9 bases, 16 bases remained unmatched. Per germline, CDR1 SNHLY and CDR2 FYNNEI. Generated by immunoSEQ multiplex PCR, the TCRdb table keeps only in-frame clones and is missing some. The top ten hold 9.5% to 15% of the sample, which has approximately 280,000 clones, around nine tenths seen once. Sequenced: peripheral blood. This receptor was identified in a woman in her sixties with acute or convalescent COVID-19. The chain joins TRBV2 to TRBJ2-1; 10 nucleotides agree with TRBD1. As DNA, the CDR3 is TGTGCCAGCTTCCGCCTCCGGGACAGGGGACCCTTTGAGCAGTTCTTC. Translated, it gives CASFRLRDRGPFEQFF.